This paragraph covers one TCR beta chain sequence. The data belong to a study of blood T cell repertoires in COVID-19. Germline CDR1 and CDR2: KGHSH and LQKENI. The CDR3 covers 16 residues. Trimming stripped 1 base from V and 4 bases from J, with 14 bases between. In assigning cohorts, the study relied on participant-reported clinical history. The table came from immunoSEQ multiplex PCR; TCRdb's copy has only in-frame clones and leaves some out. The sample lists roughly 280,000 clones, nearly 90% seen once, with 1.9% in the top ten. Material: PBMCs or T cells enriched from blood (not recorded which). The chain joins TRBV18 to TRBJ2-1; D perhaps matches TRBD2 (6 bases). The receptor was derived from a woman aged 60-70 years who had recovered from COVID-19. The CDR3 DNA sequence: TGTGCCAGCTCACCACAATGGGGCGGAGGGTACAATGAGCAGTTCTTC. Translation gives CASSPQWGGGYNEQFF.